The source of this TCR beta chain is a study of blood T cell repertoires in COVID-19. Here immunoSEQ multiplex PCR was the method, and the copy in TCRdb shows in-frame clones only, minus some. The sample lists a few hundred thousand clones; 70% to 90% were seen once. V trimming: 3 bases; J trimming: 0 bases; junction bases outside the gene matches: 3. This CDR3 has 16 residues. The germline V gene encodes CDR1 SGDLS and CDR2 YYNGEE. The sequenced sample was PBMCs or T cells enriched from blood (not recorded which). The V and J genes are TRBV9 and TRBJ1-6; TRBD1 matches at 7 bases. The TCR sequence derives from a man under 40 who had recovered from COVID-19. The CDR3 nucleotides read TGTGCCAGCAGCGAGACAGGGAGCTCCTATAATTCACCCCTCCACTTT. Translating gives CASSETGSSYNSPLHF.